This TCR beta chain originates from a study of cytomegalovirus exposure and HLA in healthy donors. Study observations and caveats: In a later analysis, several top co-occurrence clusters appeared linked to parvovirus B19, influenza, CMV and Epstein-Barr virus.

From germline, CDR1 is SQVTM and CDR2 ANQGSEA. CDR3 size: 12 residues. V was trimmed by 0 bases and J by 4 bases, leaving 6 bases between them. In this sample, this clone turned up once. As yet, its antigen is unknown. PCR employed 60 Vbeta and 13 Jbeta primers. Sequencing was performed with immunoSEQ multiplex PCR; in TCRdb, only in-frame clones are kept and a portion is missing. The sample yields about 54,000 clones, about 84% seen once. Sequencing was carried out using PBMCs. The clonotype originates from a female donor in good health and CMV-seronegative. V usage is TRBV29-1 and J usage is TRBJ1-2; possible D gene TRBD1, 5 bases. The CDR3 protein is CSVEETGYGYTF. The CDR3 DNA follows: TGCAGCGTTGAAGAAACAGGCTATGGCTACACCTTC.